This passage covers 28 T cell receptor beta chains from one sample sequenced in a study of OX40 agonist ivuxolimab in advanced cancers. Using immunoSEQ multiplex PCR, the repertoire was profiled, and TCRdb retains in-frame clones only, with some absent. This sample has 20,000 to 30,000 clones, with over 75% found just once. The sample consisted of CD4+ or CD8+ T cells sorted from blood, taken in a trial of the OX40 agonist ivuxolimab. The source is an adult with an advanced solid tumor such as melanoma, head and neck, liver or kidney cancer.

This sequence joins TRBV19 and TRBJ1-6, with D maybe TRBD1 (6 bases). There are 15 residues in the CDR3. CDR1 and CDR2 from the germline V gene are LNHDA and SQIVND (reference sequence). The ends were cut back, 4 bases at V and 6 bases at J, with 13 bases in the middle. The CDR3 here is CASSTLRTVNSPLHF. The CDR3 DNA is TGTGCCAGTAGTACCCTGAGGACAGTTAATTCACCCCTCCACTTT.

The chain uses TRBV5-1 and TRBJ2-5; the D gene is possibly TRBD2 (6 bases). The CDR3 has 18 residues. V was clipped by 0 bases and J by 4 bases, with 22 bases between them. The germline gives CDR1 SGHRS, CDR2 YFSETQ. CDR3 residues: CASSLVEGSWSLGETQYF. For the CDR3, the DNA is TGCGCCAGCAGCTTGGTGGAGGGTTCTTGGTCGTTGGGAGAGACCCAGTACTTC.

The chain couples TRBV11-3 to TRBJ2-1, with D perhaps matching TRBD2 (6 bases). Germline CDR1 is SGHNT and CDR2 is YENEEA. This CDR3 has 16 amino acids. V shed 5 bases and J shed 9 bases, with 23 bases lying between them. The CDR3 DNA reads as TGTGCCAGCAGCCAAGCTTTGGGGCCCGGGGGTGGTGAGCAGTTCTTC. It specifies CASSQALGPGGGEQFF.

CDR3 region: CASSLVGAAEKLFF. The CDR3 DNA follows: TGTGCCAGCAGTTTGGTAGGGGCTGCGGAAAAACTGTTTTTT. The chain joins TRBV28 to TRBJ1-4; tentative D call: TRBD1 (5 bases). Germline CDR1 and CDR2: MDHEN and SYDVKM. Trimming stripped 3 bases from V and 8 bases from J, with 13 bases between. This CDR3 region has 14 residues. Based on the CDR3 plus reference TRBV28 and TRBJ1-4, the full variable domain is DVKVTQSSRYLVKRTGEKVFLECVQDMDHENMFWYRQDPGLGLRLIYFSYDVKMKEKGDIPEGYSVSREKKERFSLILESASTNQTSMYLCASSLVGAAEKLFFGSGTQLSVL.

This sequence joins TRBV6-5 and TRBJ1-6; 9 bases align to TRBD1. The V gene's germline CDR1 is MNHEY and CDR2 SVGAGI. V was pared by 2 bases and J by 9 bases, with 8 bases of the junction left unmatched. The CDR3 is 16 residues long. The CDR3 sequence is CASSYGSGQGGSPLHF. In DNA, the CDR3 is TGTGCCAGCAGTTACGGCTCGGGACAGGGTGGTTCACCCCTCCACTTT.

The gene calls are TRBV28 and TRBJ2-7, with 7 bases fitting TRBD1. There are 11 residues in the CDR3. V dropped 10 bases and J dropped 3; count of bases not matched to a gene: 3. The V gene's germline CDR1 is MDHEN and CDR2 SYDVKM. For the CDR3, the DNA is TGTGCCACGGGACAGAACTACGAGCAGTACTTC. Translated, it gives CATGQNYEQYF.

This sequence joins TRBV19 and TRBJ2-6; D might be TRBD1 or TRBD2, each matching 6 bases. The germline V and J ends were trimmed by 3 bases and 0 bases, with 12 bases remaining between them. The CDR3 runs to 17 residues. From germline, CDR1 is LNHDA and CDR2 SQIVND (reference sequence). The CDR3 here is CASSITGTPSGANVLTF. In DNA form, the CDR3 reads TGTGCCAGTAGTATTACAGGGACTCCCTCTGGGGCCAACGTCCTGACTTTC.

V gene TRBV7-8 combines with J gene TRBJ2-7; 10 bases align to TRBD2. Per the germline V gene, CDR1 is SGHVS and CDR2 is FQNEAQ. Trimming removed 5 bases from V and 4 bases from J; junction bases left unmatched: 11. CDR3 length: 16 residues. As DNA, the CDR3 is TGTGCCAGCAGCCGGCGGCTAGCGGGAGTCGAATACGAGCAGTACTTC. As protein: CASSRRLAGVEYEQYF.

The J gene is TRBJ1-4, the V gene TRBV5-3; TRBD1 might be the D (6 bases). TRBV5-3 has ORF status, its function being uncertain. Trimming removed 3 bases from V and 6 bases from J, with 21 bases in between. The CDR3 is made up of 17 amino acids. The CDR3 DNA sequence: TGTGCCAGAAGCTCTCCTTGGACAGCCCAGAAGGATGAAAAACTGTTTTTT. Translation gives CARSSPWTAQKDEKLFF.

This chain joins TRBV5-1 and TRBJ1-2; D gene ambiguous. With 4 bases removed from V and 2 bases from J, the gap between germline ends came to 9 bases. The CDR3 is 13 residues long. Germline CDR1 is SGHRS and CDR2 is YFSETQ. The CDR3 here is CASSPDTNYGYTF. DNA of the CDR3: TGCGCCAGCAGCCCCGACACCAACTATGGCTACACCTTC.

This clone occurred once. The chain couples TRBV18 to TRBJ2-1; tentative D call: TRBD1 (5 bases). The germline V gene encodes CDR1 KGHSH and CDR2 LQKENI. The CDR3 sequence is 18 residues long. The ends were cut back, 0 bases at V and 2 bases at J, with 17 bases in the middle. For the CDR3, the DNA is TGTGCCAGCTCACCACCGAGAGGTGACAGAGGTACCTACAATGAGCAGTTCTTC. It specifies CASSPPRGDRGTYNEQFF.

This clone was detected only once. The CDR3 DNA reads as TGTGCCAGCTCACCATCTTTCGAGGCCACTGAAGCTTTCTTT. This gives the protein CASSPSFEATEAFF. The chain recombines TRBV18 with TRBJ1-1; D uncertain. V lost 2 bases, J lost 4 bases, and 11 bases lay in between. The CDR3 runs to 14 residues. Germline CDR1 KGHSH, CDR2 LQKENI.

The chain is built from TRBV7-9 and TRBJ1-1, with TRBD1 as a possible D gene (5 bases). V gave up 5 bases and J gave up 0 bases, with 13 bases separating them. From germline, CDR1 is SEHNR and CDR2 FQNEAQ (reference sequence). This CDR3 contains 15 residues. CDR3 bases: TGTGCCAGCAGCACCTTGGGGACCGTGAACACTGAAGCTTTCTTT. It encodes CASSTLGTVNTEAFF.

V is TRBV6-5 and J is TRBJ1-1, with D perhaps TRBD1 (5 bases). The V and J ends lost 6 bases and 1 base respectively, with 12 bases between them. This CDR3 has 14 amino acids. CDR1 MNHEY and CDR2 SVGAGI come from the germline V gene. CDR3: CASRYGTENTEAFF. For the CDR3, the DNA is TGTGCCAGCAGATACGGGACCGAGAACACTGAAGCTTTCTTT.

The chain combines TRBV30 with TRBJ1-2, with D unresolved. CDR3 length equals 14 residues. Trimming cost V 0 bases and J 7 bases, with 15 bases left between them. CDR1 and CDR2 from the germline V gene are GTSNPN and SVGIG (reference sequence). Here the CDR3 reads CAWSVERPWGGYTF. For the CDR3, the DNA is TGTGCCTGGAGTGTAGAGCGACCCTGGGGTGGCTACACCTTC.

This clone was counted between two and nine times. The chain links TRBV14 to TRBJ1-2; D perhaps matches TRBD1 (5 bases). Trimming pared 2 bases from V and 3 bases from J, leaving 13 bases between. Germline CDR1 SGHDN, CDR2 FVKESK. The CDR3 contains 15 residues. CDR3 region: CASSQIQGGDYGYTF. CDR3 DNA sequence: TGTGCCAGCAGCCAAATTCAGGGTGGAGACTATGGCTACACCTTC.

This clone showed up just a few times. The DNA of the CDR3 is TGTGCCAGCAGCCCTACAGGGACCCATACGCAGTATTTT. Encoded protein: CASSPTGTHTQYF. V is TRBV6-1 and J is TRBJ2-3; TRBD1 might be the D (6 bases). This CDR3 spans 13 amino acids. Trimming pared 6 bases from V and 7 bases from J, leaving 14 bases between. Germline CDR1 is MNHNS and CDR2 is SASEGT.

The rearrangement uses TRBV6-5 and TRBJ2-7; the D gene is possibly TRBD2 (6 bases). The germline V gene has CDR1 MNHEY and CDR2 SVGAGI. This CDR3 is 14 amino acids long. V dropped 6 bases and J dropped 0 bases, with 12 bases sitting between them. DNA of the CDR3: TGTGCCAGCAGACCTGGAGGGAGCTCCTACGAGCAGTACTTC. Translation gives CASRPGGSSYEQYF.

The rearrangement uses TRBV4-3 and TRBJ2-5, with 9 bases that match TRBD1. After removal of 0 bases from V and 4 bases from J, the junction contained 6 bases not matched to a gene. The CDR3 runs 16 residues. Germline values: CDR1 LGHNA, CDR2 YSLEER. The chain's CDR3 is CASSQDLQGARETQYF. DNA of the CDR3: TGCGCCAGCAGCCAAGATTTACAGGGGGCGCGAGAGACCCAGTACTTC.

The rearrangement joins TRBV19 to TRBJ1-6; D is undetermined. V was clipped by 7 bases and J by 7 bases, with 11 bases between them. The CDR3 spans 13 residues. Germline values: CDR1 LNHDA, CDR2 SQIVND (reference sequence). In DNA, the CDR3 is TGTGCCAGTAAGAATGGAGTAAATTCACCCCTCCACTTT. As protein: CASKNGVNSPLHF.

The chain recombines TRBV5-1 with TRBJ2-1; TRBD2 agrees at 12 bases. This CDR3 is 14 amino acids long. Per the germline V gene, CDR1 is SGHRS and CDR2 is YFSETQ. Trimming cost V 5 bases and J 9 bases; bases outside gene matches: 6. CDR3 in amino acids: CASRGASGRGEQFF. The CDR3 region has the DNA TGCGCCAGCAGGGGGGCTAGCGGGAGGGGTGAGCAGTTCTTC. The full variable domain, completed using reference TRBV5-1 and TRBJ2-1, is KAGVTQTPRYLIKTRGQQVTLSCSPISGHRSVSWYQQTPGQGLQFLFEYFSETQRNKGNFPGRFSGRQFSNSRSEMNVSTLELGDSALYLCASRGASGRGEQFFGPGTRLTVL.

This clone showed up just once. The V and J genes are TRBV5-5 and TRBJ2-7; 12 bases agree with TRBD1. Germline loops: CDR1 SGHKS, CDR2 YYEKEE (reference sequence). The CDR3 sequence is 15 residues long. V lost 4 bases to trimming and J lost 6 bases; unmatched junction nucleotides: 8. CDR3 DNA sequence: TGTGCCAGCAGCAATACCGGGACAGGGGGCTCCGAGCAGTACTTC. Translation: CASSNTGTGGSEQYF.

The V gene is TRBV27, the J gene TRBJ2-5, with 7 bases fitting TRBD2. Germline CDR1 and CDR2: MNHEY and SMNVEV (reference sequence). The CDR3 is 16 residues long. Losses at the gene ends were 2 bases for V and 2 bases for J; bases not matched to a gene: 8. The CDR3 nucleotides are TGTGCCAGCAGTTTAACAGCGGGAAGGCGGCAAGAGACCCAGTACTTC. Translated, it gives CASSLTAGRRQETQYF.

This clone was seen a single time. The chain is built from TRBV5-4 and TRBJ1-4; D is uncertain. The CDR3 totals 17 residues. Germline CDR1 is SGHNT and CDR2 is YYREEE (reference sequence). With 0 bases removed from V and 0 bases from J, the gap between germline ends came to 12 bases. The CDR3 spells CASSLVRGQATNEKLFF. DNA of the CDR3: TGTGCCAGCAGCTTGGTCAGAGGTCAGGCAACTAATGAAAAACTGTTTTTT.

The chain couples TRBV27 to TRBJ1-2; TRBD1 matches at 7 bases. This CDR3 is 12 amino acids long. The trim removed 6 bases at V and 7 bases at J, leaving 5 bases unmatched. CDR1 MNHEY and CDR2 SMNVEV come from the germline V gene (reference sequence). In nucleotides, the CDR3 is TGTGCCAGCAGGCCGAACAGGGGTGGCTACACCTTC. Translated: CASRPNRGGYTF.

V gene TRBV19 combines with J gene TRBJ1-4; 7 bases are shared with TRBD1. Germline assignment: CDR1 LNHDA and CDR2 SQIVND (reference sequence). V trimming: 0 bases; J trimming: 5 bases; junction bases outside the gene matches: 6. The CDR3 consists of 16 residues. The DNA of the CDR3 is TGTGCCAGTAGTATAGATGCCGGGACAGAGAATGAAAAACTGTTTTTT. Its protein is CASSIDAGTENEKLFF.

J is TRBJ2-1 and V is TRBV7-2; D tentatively fits TRBD1 or TRBD2 (5 bases each). CDR1 and CDR2 (germline): SGHTA, FQGNSA. The CDR3 length is 14 residues. V was trimmed by 1 base and J by 3 bases, leaving 7 bases between them. The CDR3 protein is CASSLGGYYNEQFF. The CDR3 coding sequence is TGTGCCAGCAGCTTAGGGGGGTACTACAATGAGCAGTTCTTC. Supplemented by reference TRBV7-2 and TRBJ2-1, the full variable domain reads GAGVSQSPSNKVTEKGKDVELRCDPISGHTALYWYRQSLGQGLEFLIYFQGNSAPDKSGLPSDRFSAERTGGSVSTLTIQRTQQEDSAVYLCASSLGGYYNEQFFGPGTRLTVL.

This clone was detected only once. The chain joins TRBV15 to TRBJ2-3, with no clear D. V gave up 4 bases and J gave up 0 bases, with 14 bases separating them. The germline V gene has CDR1 LNHNV and CDR2 YYDKDF (reference sequence). The CDR3 spans 16 residues. The CDR3, as DNA: TGTGCCACCAGCATCGGGCAGCCTACTAGCACAGATACGCAGTATTTT. Amino acid sequence: CATSIGQPTSTDTQYF.